The 26 T cell receptor beta chains given below trace back to one sample, sequenced in a study of cytomegalovirus exposure and HLA in healthy donors. This PCR relied on a set of 60 Vbeta primers and 13 Jbeta primers. Only in-frame clones appear in the TCRdb table, and some are missing; sequencing was by immunoSEQ multiplex PCR. Seen here are about 130,000 clones, more than 9% observed once, and the top ten hold under 6%. Specimen: PBMCs. The receptors were gathered from a young woman in good health and CMV-seropositive.

The CDR3 sequence: CASSDGDPGAPYEQYF. Written as DNA, the CDR3 is TGTGCCAGCAGTGACGGTGATCCGGGTGCTCCCTACGAGCAGTACTTC. J is TRBJ2-7 and V is TRBV6-1; D is unclear. Trimming shortened V by 3 bases and J by 2 bases, and 17 bases separated the two germline ends. The CDR3 totals 16 residues. From germline, CDR1 is MNHNS and CDR2 SASEGT.

The CDR3 DNA reads as TGTGCCAGCAGCGGCCGGACAGGGAGTATAGAGGGCACTGAAGCTTTCTTT. It encodes CASSGRTGSIEGTEAFF. This chain connects TRBV9 to TRBJ1-1; TRBD1 agrees at 8 bases. In germline, CDR1 is SGDLS, CDR2 YYNGEE. The CDR3 contains 17 residues. The J segment lost 4 bases and the V segment lost 3 bases, leaving 14 bases of the junction unmatched.

V and J are TRBV6-5 and TRBJ2-7; TRBD1 matches at 7 bases. Germline-derived CDR1 and CDR2 are MNHEY and SVGAGI. The CDR3 is made up of 13 amino acids. Unmatched junction bases numbered 5, after V lost 6 bases and J lost 3 bases. In nucleotides, the CDR3 is TGTGCCAGCAGCCTCGGGACAGTCTACGAGCAGTACTTC. Translating gives CASSLGTVYEQYF.

A few counts support this clone. The rearrangement uses TRBV28 and TRBJ1-4; a possible D gene is TRBD1 (5 bases). The V end lost 6 bases, the J end lost 3 bases, and 11 bases lay between the germline ends. The CDR3 sequence is 14 residues long. Germline CDR1 reads MDHEN; CDR2 reads SYDVKM. The CDR3 is CASSFPGSNEKLFF. The CDR3, as DNA: TGTGCCAGCAGCTTCCCAGGGTCTAATGAAAAACTGTTTTTT. Using reference TRBV28 and TRBJ1-4 for the parts outside the CDR3, the full variable domain is DVKVTQSSRYLVKRTGEKVFLECVQDMDHENMFWYRQDPGLGLRLIYFSYDVKMKEKGDIPEGYSVSREKKERFSLILESASTNQTSMYLCASSFPGSNEKLFFGSGTQLSVL.

This clone was observed a few times. The chain joins TRBV7-2 to TRBJ1-1; D gene uncertain. V gave up 5 bases and J gave up 1 base, with 8 bases separating them. CDR1 and CDR2 from the germline V gene are SGHTA and FQGNSA. The CDR3 contains 13 residues. This chain's CDR3 is CASSRDRNTEAFF. DNA for the CDR3: TGTGCCAGCAGCCGGGATAGGAACACTGAAGCTTTCTTT.

This chain links TRBV6-5 with TRBJ1-2, with unresolved D. The CDR3 extends over 15 amino acids. Between the trimmed V and J ends, which lost 6 bases and 2 bases, there was a span of 16 bases. Germline V gene lookup returns CDR1 MNHEY and CDR2 SVGAGI. The CDR3 loop is CASSPFNRLNYGYTF. The CDR3 coding sequence is TGTGCCAGCAGCCCATTTAATCGACTAAACTATGGCTACACCTTC.

This clone has only a few counts. The V call is TRBV29-1, the J call TRBJ1-1; a weak D match, TRBD1 (5 bases). Trimming cost V 6 bases and J 0 bases, with 17 bases left between them. The CDR3 covers 15 residues. From germline, CDR1 is SQVTM and CDR2 ANQGSEA. The CDR3 here is CSVESPTRVNTEAFF. CDR3 nucleotides: TGCAGCGTCGAATCCCCCACCAGGGTGAACACTGAAGCTTTCTTT.

The rearrangement links TRBV28 to TRBJ2-7, with a weak D call TRBD1 (9 bases). Trimming pared 5 bases from V and 6 bases from J, leaving 20 bases between. CDR1 and CDR2 (germline): MDHEN, SYDVKM. The CDR3 totals 15 residues. CDR3 in DNA: TGTGCCAGCAGTCGGCAGGTAGCGGGACAGGGCGAGCAGTACTTC. Its translation: CASSRQVAGQGEQYF.

This clone has only a few counts. The V gene is TRBV18, the J gene TRBJ2-7; TRBD1 matches 7 bases. Germline CDR1 KGHSH, CDR2 LQKENI. The CDR3 contains 15 residues. The trim removed 2 bases at V and 2 bases at J, leaving 6 bases unmatched. CDR3 in amino acids: CASSPIRDRAYEQYF. Written as DNA, the CDR3 is TGTGCCAGCTCACCAATTAGGGACAGAGCCTACGAGCAGTACTTC.

The chain couples TRBV9 to TRBJ2-7; TRBD2 matches at 7 bases. The germline gives CDR1 SGDLS, CDR2 YYNGEE. The length of the CDR3 is 16 residues. V shed 0 bases, J shed 5 bases, and the junction held 11 bases outside the gene matches. DNA of the CDR3: TGTGCCAGCAGCGTAGGTCTTGGCGGGAGTGTGAACGAGCAGTACTTC. It is translated as CASSVGLGGSVNEQYF.

This clone came up a few times. V and J are TRBV6-1 and TRBJ1-4; tentatively, D is TRBD1 (5 bases). The germline gives CDR1 MNHNS, CDR2 SASEGT. This CDR3 spans 14 amino acids. V shed 6 bases and J shed 4 bases, with 12 bases lying between them. The CDR3 here is CASRAGPINEKLFF. As DNA, the CDR3 is TGTGCCAGCAGAGCAGGGCCCATTAATGAAAAACTGTTTTTT.

The table lists this clone with a few counts. The chain employs TRBV5-1 and TRBJ1-2; 9 nucleotides match TRBD1. J was trimmed by 6 bases and V by 2 bases; bases with no gene match: 11. The V gene's germline CDR1 is SGHRS and CDR2 YFSETQ. CDR3 length equals 16 residues. The CDR3 sequence: CASSLGDREYGNGYTF. The CDR3 nucleotides are TGCGCCAGCAGCTTAGGGGACAGGGAATACGGGAATGGCTACACCTTC.

J is TRBJ2-2 and V is TRBV5-1; the D is unclear. Per germline, CDR1 SGHRS and CDR2 YFSETQ. V gave up 3 bases and J gave up 5 bases, with 11 bases separating them. The CDR3 has 14 amino acids. The CDR3 DNA follows: TGCGCCAGCAGCTCAAAGCTGAGGACCGGGGAGCTGTTTTTT. Translating it yields CASSSKLRTGELFF.

The chain uses TRBV7-8 and TRBJ2-3; TRBD1 matches at 8 bases. Germline lookup yields CDR1 SGHVS and CDR2 FQNEAQ. Unmatched junction bases numbered 5, after V lost 3 bases and J lost 3 bases. This CDR3 has 15 residues. The chain's CDR3 is CASSFQDRATDTQYF. The CDR3 DNA follows: TGTGCCAGCAGCTTCCAGGACAGGGCAACAGATACGCAGTATTTT.

This clone was seen only a few times. V usage is TRBV11-2 and J usage is TRBJ1-1; no clear D gene. Trimming pared 5 bases from V and 8 bases from J, leaving 21 bases between. CDR1 is SGHAT, CDR2 FQNNGV, per germline. The CDR3 spans 15 residues. This chain's CDR3 is CASSPRPGQSSEAFF. The DNA for the CDR3 is TGTGCCAGCAGCCCTCGACCTGGTCAAAGTAGCGAAGCTTTCTTT.

The V gene is TRBV6-1, the J gene TRBJ2-7; D is possibly TRBD2 (6 bases). This CDR3 has 12 amino acids. Germline V gene lookup returns CDR1 MNHNS and CDR2 SASEGT. V shed 2 bases and J shed 7 bases, with 9 bases lying between them. In DNA form, the CDR3 reads TGTGCCAGCAGTGAACCCGGGGGAGAGCAGTACTTC. This translates into CASSEPGGEQYF.

The table lists this clone with a few counts. The chain combines TRBV7-3 with TRBJ2-1, with 9 bases lining up with TRBD2. The trim removed 5 bases at V and 6 bases at J, leaving 14 bases unmatched. Per germline, CDR1 SGHTA and CDR2 FQGTGA. The CDR3 consists of 17 residues. CDR3 nucleotides: TGTGCCAGCAGCCCCACAGTAGCGGGAGTAGGGCTCAATGAGCAGTTCTTC. This sequence encodes CASSPTVAGVGLNEQFF.

The chain recombines TRBV10-3 with TRBJ2-7; TRBD2 is a possible D gene (6 bases). CDR1 is ENHRY and CDR2 is SYGVKD in the germline V gene. The V and J ends lost 3 bases and 5 bases respectively, with 14 bases between them. This CDR3 has 14 residues. The CDR3 protein is CAISEGGKRDEQYF. The CDR3 DNA reads as TGTGCCATCAGTGAAGGCGGGAAAAGGGACGAGCAGTACTTC.

This clone was seen a few times. The chain couples TRBV19 to TRBJ1-1; the D is unclear. Per germline, CDR1 LNHDA and CDR2 SQIVND (reference sequence). This CDR3 comprises 11 residues. V lost 6 bases and J lost 6, with 8 bases in between. CDR3: CASRNGAEAFF. CDR3 bases: TGTGCCAGTAGAAACGGGGCTGAAGCTTTCTTT. Full variable domain (remainder filled in from reference TRBV19 and TRBJ1-1): DGGITQSPKYLFRKEGQNVTLSCEQNLNHDAMYWYRQDPGQGLRLIYYSQIVNDFQKGDIAEGYSVSREKKESFPLTVTSAQKNPTAFYLCASRNGAEAFFGQGTRLTVV.

The sample holds a few counts of this clone. The V call is TRBV19, the J call TRBJ1-2, with D unresolved. The V gene's germline CDR1 is LNHDA and CDR2 SQIVND (reference sequence). The CDR3 runs 11 residues. V was trimmed by 7 bases and J by 6 bases, leaving 9 bases between them. In nucleotides, the CDR3 is TGTGCCAGTAACCAGGAGGATGGCTACACCTTC. Its protein is CASNQEDGYTF.

The chain uses TRBV28 and TRBJ1-1; tentatively, D is TRBD1 (5 bases). V was shortened by 1 base and J by 6 bases, with 12 bases between the two germline ends. The germline CDR1 and CDR2 sequences are MDHEN and SYDVKM. The CDR3 runs to 14 residues. The CDR3 nucleotides are TGTGCCAGCAGTTTATCGGACAAATCCGCTGAAGCTTTCTTT. Residues: CASSLSDKSAEAFF.

V usage is TRBV25-1 and J usage is TRBJ1-1, with D possibly being TRBD1 (5 bases). Looked up from germline, CDR1 is MGHDK and CDR2 is SYGVNS. The CDR3 runs 12 residues. Deletions cut 9 bases from V and 1 base from J, with 9 bases between. The CDR3 sequence: CASRRGNTEAFF. The CDR3 DNA reads TGTGCCAGTCGAAGGGGGAACACTGAAGCTTTCTTT.

The V and J genes are TRBV10-3 and TRBJ2-7; TRBD1 matches at 10 bases. V was clipped by 6 bases and J by 5 bases; unmatched bases: 1. The CDR3 is 12 residues long. From germline, CDR1 is ENHRY and CDR2 SYGVKD. The CDR3 bases are TGTGCCATCAGGGACAGGGGGAACGAGCAGTACTTC. The encoded protein is CAIRDRGNEQYF.

This rearrangement joins TRBV29-1 to TRBJ1-2; 10 positions agree with TRBD1. The trim removed 6 bases at V and 6 bases at J, leaving 7 bases unmatched. The CDR3 length is 13 residues. Germline V gene sequence: CDR1 SQVTM, CDR2 ANQGSEA. CDR3 nucleotide sequence: TGCAGCGTCCCGGGACAGGGGTGGGATGGCTACACCTTC. Encoded protein: CSVPGQGWDGYTF.

This clone has just a few counts. V is TRBV7-2 and J is TRBJ1-2; D not resolved. V was pared by 5 bases and J by 0 bases, with 10 bases between. The CDR3 sequence is 14 residues long. Per the germline V gene, CDR1 is SGHTA and CDR2 is FQGNSA. This CDR3 is CASSTSGSNYGYTF. In nucleotides, the CDR3 is TGTGCCAGCAGCACGTCCGGTTCTAACTATGGCTACACCTTC.

This sequence joins TRBV2 and TRBJ1-1; no firm D call. The ends were cut back, 5 bases at V and 6 bases at J, with 7 bases in the middle. The CDR3 runs 11 residues. Germline CDR1 reads SNHLY; CDR2 reads FYNNEI. This CDR3 reads CASSSESEAFF. CDR3 DNA sequence: TGTGCCAGCAGTTCTGAGTCTGAAGCTTTCTTT.